This T cell receptor beta chain was obtained from a study of quantifying T cell responses using KT2 cells. Study as a whole: cDNA was made from DNase-treated RNA using alpha and beta constant primers. Study findings and constraints: Detection of KT2 sequences held at the lowest tested level, about one cell per 100,000 PBMC.

KT2, a clone with a known TCR, was spiked into unfractionated PBMC. Each cDNA got a UMI-containing oligo ligated at its 3' end. First-round PCR used roughly 4 cycles and beta primers RC1.1 and RC1.2 covering TRBC1 and TRBC2. TCRdb re-called the UMI-ligation and nested PCR reads through MiXCR, storing one row per CDR3 protein. Of over 40,000 distinct CDR3 sequences listed, more than 9% were seen once; the top ten hold about 9.4%. Regarding this clonotype: Its antigen is undetermined.

Germline V gene sequence: CDR1 SNHLY, CDR2 FYNNEI. The CDR3 sequence is 16 residues long. After removal of 0 bases from V and 8 bases from J, the junction contained 7 bases not matched to a gene. V gene TRBV2 combines with J gene TRBJ2-1, with 10 bases that match TRBD1. This receptor was identified in a human donor. Source material: PBMCs spiked with cells of the T cell clone KT2. The CDR3 is CASSEARFGTGDEQFF. Written as DNA, the CDR3 is TGTGCCAGCAGTGAAGCGCGATTCGGGACAGGGGATGAGCAGTTCTTC.